Shown below are 21 T cell receptor beta chains from a single sample sequenced in a study of blood T cell repertoires in COVID-19. TCRdb keeps only in-frame clones here, not all; method: immunoSEQ multiplex PCR. The data show 100,000 to 150,000 clones, 79% seen once. The sequenced sample was peripheral blood. These receptors all come from a man aged 35 to 55 with active or convalescent COVID-19.

This chain joins TRBV27 and TRBJ2-1, with 8 bases fitting TRBD1. Germline values: CDR1 MNHEY, CDR2 SMNVEV (reference sequence). The CDR3 loop spans 12 amino acids. Trimming took 5 bases from V and 7 from J; bases not matched to a gene: 1. The chain's CDR3 is CASSTGGNEQFF. The CDR3 nucleotides read TGTGCCAGCAGTACAGGGGGGAATGAGCAGTTCTTC.

The chain recombines TRBV5-8 with TRBJ1-4; the D gene is possibly TRBD1 (6 bases). Trimming cost V 1 base and J 4 bases, with 8 bases left between them. CDR1 is SGHTS, CDR2 YDEGEE, per germline. The CDR3 length is 14 residues. CDR3 bases: TGTGCCAGCAGCTTGAGGGGGGGTAATGAAAAACTGTTTTTT. It codes for CASSLRGGNEKLFF.

The V and J genes are TRBV5-1 and TRBJ2-7, with D tentatively TRBD2 (6 bases). Germline V gene data show CDR1 as SGHRS and CDR2 as YFSETQ. V shed 0 bases and J shed 5 bases, with 6 bases lying between them. The CDR3 is 12 amino acids. The CDR3 nucleotides are TGCGCCAGCAGCTTGGGGGGGGACGAGCAGTACTTC. Protein product: CASSLGGDEQYF.

The chain carries TRBV5-1 and TRBJ2-2; D is possibly TRBD2 (6 bases). The V gene lost 0 bases and the J gene lost 5 bases, with 11 bases spanning the gap. Germline CDR1 is SGHRS and CDR2 is YFSETQ. This CDR3 contains 15 residues. The CDR3: CASSLVGLATGELFF. In DNA, the CDR3 is TGCGCCAGCAGCTTGGTGGGTCTAGCGACCGGGGAGCTGTTTTTT.

V is TRBV6-5 and J is TRBJ1-1; 7 nucleotides line up with TRBD1. Germline V gene sequence: CDR1 MNHEY, CDR2 SVGAGI. This CDR3 has 15 residues. Trimming removed 4 bases from V and 0 bases from J; junction bases left unmatched: 5. The CDR3 is CASSSPDRMNTEAFF. The CDR3 DNA reads as TGTGCCAGCAGTTCCCCGGACAGGATGAACACTGAAGCTTTCTTT.

The CDR3 DNA reads as TGTGCCAGTAGTTTCGGACTAGTAGGCAATGAGCAGTTCTTC. Its translation is CASSFGLVGNEQFF. This rearrangement joins TRBV19 to TRBJ2-1, with 7 bases that match TRBD2. Germline CDR1 is LNHDA and CDR2 is SQIVND (reference sequence). The V gene end was trimmed by 5 bases and the J gene end by 6 bases; junction bases not matched to a gene: 7. This CDR3 spans 14 amino acids.

This clone was detected a few times. This chain links TRBV5-4 with TRBJ1-6; 8 bases map to TRBD1. Germline V lookup: CDR1 SGHNT, CDR2 YYREEE (reference sequence). The CDR3 has 14 amino acids. V was pared by 4 bases and J by 10 bases, with 7 bases of the junction left unmatched. This CDR3 reads CASSLDRGGSPLHF. CDR3 in DNA: TGTGCCAGCAGCCTTGACAGGGGAGGCTCACCCCTCCACTTT.

A remark on this clone: This sample also contains other DNA sequences that code for the same CDR3. The chain uses TRBV27 and TRBJ1-5; D is perhaps TRBD1 (6 bases). Germline V gene data show CDR1 as MNHEY and CDR2 as SMNVEV (reference sequence). This CDR3 has 14 amino acids. V was trimmed by 5 bases and J by 3 bases, leaving 11 bases between them. CDR3 sequence: CASSLQGANQPQHF. CDR3 bases: TGTGCCAGCAGTCTACAGGGAGCCAATCAGCCCCAGCATTTT.

The chain has TRBV5-1 and TRBJ2-3; unclear D gene. The CDR3 has 15 residues. Looked up from germline, CDR1 is SGHRS and CDR2 is YFSETQ. Trimming took off 5 bases at V and 0 bases at J, with 13 bases between the two ends. The chain's CDR3 is CASRLTATSTDTQYF. DNA of the CDR3: TGCGCCAGCAGATTGACTGCCACTAGCACAGATACGCAGTATTTT.

This clone turned up a few times. V usage is TRBV7-6 and J usage is TRBJ1-3, with D possibly TRBD1 on 6 matching bases. The V end was cut by 4 bases, the J end by 2 bases, with 12 bases between. In germline, CDR1 is SGHVS, CDR2 FNYEAQ. This CDR3 region has 15 residues. CDR3 coding DNA: TGTGCCAGCAGCTCTCAAGGGGGACCTGGAAACACCATATATTTT. Amino acids: CASSSQGGPGNTIYF.

The chain employs TRBV19 and TRBJ1-2, with 11 bases matching TRBD1. The CDR3 runs 19 residues. V shed 6 bases, J shed 7 bases, and the junction held 22 bases outside the gene matches. The germline gives CDR1 LNHDA, CDR2 SQIVND (reference sequence). CDR3 coding DNA: TGTGCCAGTAGCATAAACCCTTTGACCGGGACAGGGGGTGGTGGTGGCTACACCTTC. Protein product: CASSINPLTGTGGGGGYTF.

The CDR3 here is CSVTPGLASYEQYF. DNA of the CDR3: TGCAGCGTGACCCCGGGGTTGGCCTCCTACGAGCAGTACTTC. The chain recombines TRBV29-1 with TRBJ2-7; maybe TRBD2 (5 bases). The germline V gene has CDR1 SQVTM and CDR2 ANQGSEA. Trimming removed 6 bases from V and 0 bases from J, with 15 bases in between. CDR3 length: 14 amino acids.

This clone was seen at least ten times. The rearrangement joins TRBV6-2 or TRBV6-3 to TRBJ2-3, with 11 bases lining up with TRBD1. J gave up 8 bases and V 5 bases, and 9 bases lay outside the gene matches. CDR1 and CDR2 (germline): MNHEY, SVGEGT. The CDR3 sequence is 15 residues long. The CDR3: CASSHGQGAQGTQYF. The CDR3 bases are TGTGCCAGCAGTCACGGACAGGGGGCGCAAGGTACGCAGTATTTT.

The rearrangement links TRBV5-4 to TRBJ2-5; D is unresolved. V dropped 0 bases and J dropped 5 bases, with 5 bases sitting between them. The CDR3 consists of 12 residues. Per germline, CDR1 SGHNT and CDR2 YYREEE (reference sequence). CDR3 coding DNA: TGTGCCAGCAGCTTGGCCTTTGAGACCCAGTACTTC. Encoded protein: CASSLAFETQYF.

This clone was counted once. In DNA form, the CDR3 reads TGCGCCAGCTCGTCCGGGGACCAAGAGACCCAGTACTTC. This translates into CASSSGDQETQYF. The chain couples TRBV5-1 to TRBJ2-5; possible D gene TRBD2, 5 bases. The CDR3 spans 13 residues. Per germline, CDR1 SGHRS and CDR2 YFSETQ. The V and J ends lost 7 bases and 0 bases respectively, with 10 bases between them.

This clone was detected only a few times. The V call is TRBV7-2, the J call TRBJ1-1, with a weak D call TRBD1 (5 bases). The CDR3 totals 16 residues. The V and J ends lost 6 bases and 0 bases respectively, with 17 bases between them. In germline, CDR1 is SGHTA, CDR2 FQGNSA. The CDR3, as DNA: TGTGCCAGCAGAAACGTGGGCAGGGTCGTGAACACTGAAGCTTTCTTT. Translation: CASRNVGRVVNTEAFF.

This clone was observed a single time. V gene TRBV7-2 combines with J gene TRBJ2-1; 14 nucleotides align to TRBD2. The CDR3 runs 16 residues. V lost 4 bases to trimming and J lost 6 bases; unmatched junction nucleotides: 5. Germline CDR1 is SGHTA and CDR2 is FQGNSA. CDR3 DNA: TGTGCCAGCAGCTCCCGACTAGCGGGGGGGCTCAATGAGCAGTTCTTC. Its translation is CASSSRLAGGLNEQFF.

The rearrangement links TRBV7-2 to TRBJ2-7; 10 bases are a match to TRBD2. V was pared by 5 bases and J by 4 bases, with 8 bases of the junction left unmatched. The CDR3 spans 15 residues. CDR1 SGHTA and CDR2 FQGNSA come from the germline V gene. CDR3 DNA: TGTGCCAGCAGCCAACGGACTAGCGGAGTTTACGAGCAGTACTTC. It is translated as CASSQRTSGVYEQYF. Looking up the rest from reference TRBV7-2 and TRBJ2-7 gives the full variable domain: GAGVSQSPSNKVTEKGKDVELRCDPISGHTALYWYRQSLGQGLEFLIYFQGNSAPDKSGLPSDRFSAERTGGSVSTLTIQRTQQEDSAVYLCASSQRTSGVYEQYFGPGTRLTVT.

Worth noting for this clone: Relative to the germline gene, one junction end is altered; a read error may explain this. This chain connects TRBV5-4 to TRBJ2-1, with 8 bases lining up with TRBD1. The CDR3 sequence is 11 residues long. CDR1 and CDR2 from the germline V gene are SGHNT and YYREEE (reference sequence). DNA for the CDR3: TGTGCCAGCAGCTTGGGACAGGGGCCCCTCTTC. It specifies CASSLGQGPLF. Filled out from reference TRBV5-4 and TRBJ2-1, the complete variable domain reads ETGVTQSPTHLIKTRGQQVTLRCSSQSGHNTVSWYQQALGQGPQFIFQYYREEENGRGNFPPRFSGLQFPNYSSELNVNALELDDSALYLCASSLGQGPLFGPGTRLTVL.

V and J are TRBV11-3 and TRBJ2-7; D uncertain. Germline loops: CDR1 SGHNT, CDR2 YENEEA. V was pared by 1 base and J by 2 bases, with 12 bases between. The CDR3 has 15 residues. CDR3 DNA sequence: TGTGCCAGCAGCTTAGGTTCCGGTGACACCTACGAGCAGTACTTC. Amino acid sequence: CASSLGSGDTYEQYF.

The rearrangement links TRBV21-1 to TRBJ1-2. TRBV21-1 is a pseudogene locus. This CDR3 is 14 amino acids long. The CDR3 sequence: CASSKERTNYGYTF. Here the CDR3 DNA reads TGTGCCAGCAGCAAAGAGCGGACTAACTATGGCTACACCTTC.